The sequence of this T cell receptor (beta chain) was determined in a study of blood T cell repertoires in COVID-19. Study at large: The origin of the acute and convalescent COVID-19 samples was the United States, Italy and Spain.

J lost 5 bases, V lost 4 bases, and 3 bases had no gene match. This CDR3 region has 13 residues. Germline CDR1 reads ENHRY; CDR2 reads SYGVKD. Those enrolled in Seattle joined during active infection and were followed longitudinally afterward. This clone was detected a few times. Data came from immunoSEQ multiplex PCR; TCRdb stores just in-frame clones and leaves some out. The data contain about 150,000 clones, 83% of them singletons. The TCR originated in a woman aged 55-70 years with COVID-19, enrolled during active disease. V and J are TRBV10-3 and TRBJ2-7, with 9 bases aligning to TRBD2. Material for sequencing was peripheral blood. The CDR3 region is CAISGLAGDEQYF. The CDR3 DNA reads as TGTGCCATCAGTGGGTTAGCGGGAGACGAGCAGTACTTC.